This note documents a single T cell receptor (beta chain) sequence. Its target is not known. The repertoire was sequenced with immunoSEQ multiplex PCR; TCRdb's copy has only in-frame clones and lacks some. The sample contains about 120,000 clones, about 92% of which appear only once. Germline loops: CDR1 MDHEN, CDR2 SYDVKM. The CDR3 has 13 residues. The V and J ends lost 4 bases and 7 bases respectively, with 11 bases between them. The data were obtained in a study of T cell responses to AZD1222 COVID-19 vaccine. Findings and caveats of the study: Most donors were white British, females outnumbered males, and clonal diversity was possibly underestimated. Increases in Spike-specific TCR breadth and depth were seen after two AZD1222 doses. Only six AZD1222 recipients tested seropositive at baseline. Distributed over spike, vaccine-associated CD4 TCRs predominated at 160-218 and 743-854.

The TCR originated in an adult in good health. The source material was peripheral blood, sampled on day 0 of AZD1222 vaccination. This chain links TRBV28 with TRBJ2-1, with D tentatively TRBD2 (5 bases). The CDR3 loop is CASSSLWENEQFF. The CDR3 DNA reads TGTGCCAGCAGTTCTCTTTGGGAGAATGAGCAGTTCTTC.